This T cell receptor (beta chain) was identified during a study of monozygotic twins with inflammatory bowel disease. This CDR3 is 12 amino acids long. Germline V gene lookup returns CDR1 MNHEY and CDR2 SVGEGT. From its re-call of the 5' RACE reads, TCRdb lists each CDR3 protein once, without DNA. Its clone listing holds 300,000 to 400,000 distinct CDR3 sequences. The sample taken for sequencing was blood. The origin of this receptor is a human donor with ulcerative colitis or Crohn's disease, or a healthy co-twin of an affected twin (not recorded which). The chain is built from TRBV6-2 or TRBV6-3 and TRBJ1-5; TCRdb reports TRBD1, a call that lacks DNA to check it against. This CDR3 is CASSPPYQPQHF.